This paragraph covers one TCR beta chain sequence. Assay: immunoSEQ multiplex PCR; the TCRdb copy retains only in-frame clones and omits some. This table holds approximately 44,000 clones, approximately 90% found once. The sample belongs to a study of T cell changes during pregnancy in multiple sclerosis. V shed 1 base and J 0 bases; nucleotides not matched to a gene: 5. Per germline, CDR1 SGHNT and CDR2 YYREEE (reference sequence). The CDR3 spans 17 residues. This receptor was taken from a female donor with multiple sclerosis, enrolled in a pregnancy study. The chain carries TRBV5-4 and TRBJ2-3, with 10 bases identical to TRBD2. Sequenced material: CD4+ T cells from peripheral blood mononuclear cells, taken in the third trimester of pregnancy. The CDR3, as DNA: TGTGCCAGCAGCTTGTATCGAGCGGGAGGGAGCACAGATACGCAGTATTTT. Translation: CASSLYRAGGSTDTQYF. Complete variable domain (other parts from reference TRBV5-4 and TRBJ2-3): ETGVTQSPTHLIKTRGQQVTLRCSSQSGHNTVSWYQQALGQGPQFIFQYYREEENGRGNFPPRFSGLQFPNYSSELNVNALELDDSALYLCASSLYRAGGSTDTQYFGPGTRLTVL.